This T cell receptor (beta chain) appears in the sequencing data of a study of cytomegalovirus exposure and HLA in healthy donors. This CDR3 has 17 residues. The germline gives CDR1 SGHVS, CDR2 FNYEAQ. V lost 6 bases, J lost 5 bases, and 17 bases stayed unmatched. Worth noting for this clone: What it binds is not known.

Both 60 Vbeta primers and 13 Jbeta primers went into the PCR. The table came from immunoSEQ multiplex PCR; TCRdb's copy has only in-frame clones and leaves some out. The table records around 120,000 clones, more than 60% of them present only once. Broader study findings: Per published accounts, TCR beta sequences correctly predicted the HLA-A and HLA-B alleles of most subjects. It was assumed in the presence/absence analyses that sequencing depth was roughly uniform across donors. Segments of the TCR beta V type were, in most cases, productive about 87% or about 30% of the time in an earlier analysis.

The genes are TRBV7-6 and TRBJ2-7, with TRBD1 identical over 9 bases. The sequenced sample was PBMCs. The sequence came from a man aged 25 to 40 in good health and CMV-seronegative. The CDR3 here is CASSSQGASDYSNEQYF. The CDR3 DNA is TGTGCCAGCAGTTCACAGGGGGCGAGTGACTATTCGAACGAGCAGTACTTC.